Listed here are 30 T cell receptor beta chains from one sample, sequenced in a study of CD8 T cells in ankylosing spondylitis. Study results and caveats: A TCR beta motif made of several highly homologous variants seemed typical of ankylosing spondylitis blood.

MiXCR, applied by TCRdb to the 5' RACE reads, yields one record per CDR3 protein. The table lists about 200,000 distinct CDR3 sequences, about 7% of them singletons. The antigens of these receptors remain unknown. The sample taken for sequencing was blood, either unsorted or a sorted T cell fraction (not recorded which). These receptors were collected from a male donor with ankylosing spondylitis.

This clonotype showed up many times. The chain combines TRBV6-5 with TRBJ2-7; D ambiguous. CDR1 and CDR2 from the germline V gene are MNHEY and SVGAGI. V shed 0 bases and J shed 5 bases, with 14 bases lying between them. The CDR3 has 15 amino acids. CDR3 in DNA: TGTGCCAGCAGTTACTCGCTCGGCGCCCCAGACGAGCAGTACTTC. It yields the protein CASSYSLGAPDEQYF.

The V gene is TRBV6-2 or TRBV6-3, the J gene TRBJ1-5; D gene ambiguous. Trimming removed 6 bases at V and 6 bases at J, with 12 bases between. The CDR3 is made up of 13 amino acids. Germline V gives CDR1 MNHEY, CDR2 SVGEGT. CDR3 sequence: CASSPNWSQPQHF. The CDR3 coding sequence is TGTGCCAGCAGCCCCAATTGGAGTCAGCCCCAGCATTTT.

This clonotype was picked up many times. The rearrangement joins TRBV27 to TRBJ2-7, with unresolved D. The CDR3 runs to 13 residues. V was clipped by 3 bases and J by 4 bases, with 10 bases between them. Germline V gene lookup returns CDR1 MNHEY and CDR2 SMNVEV (reference sequence). CDR3 loop: CASSLRTDYEQYF. CDR3 in DNA: TGTGCCAGCAGTTTGCGGACGGATTACGAGCAGTACTTC.

In its sample, this clonotype was seen many times. The chain combines TRBV7-9 with TRBJ2-1; a weak D match, TRBD2 (5 bases). CDR1 is SEHNR, CDR2 FQNEAQ, per germline (reference sequence). CDR3 length: 15 residues. V shed 2 bases and J shed 5 bases, with 13 bases lying between them. The CDR3 DNA sequence: TGTGCCAGCAGCTTATCTCTCAGCGGACACAATGAGCAGTTCTTC. Its protein product is CASSLSLSGHNEQFF.

This clonotype came up many times. The rearrangement joins TRBV4-2 to TRBJ1-1, with TRBD1 identical over 7 bases. CDR1 and CDR2 from the germline V gene are LGHNA and YNFKEQ. The CDR3 runs to 15 residues. The V gene end was trimmed by 11 bases and the J gene end by 4 bases; junction bases not matched to a gene: 16. CDR3 DNA sequence: TGTGCCTCCAGTGGGGCTGCAGGGGGTACCACTGAAGCTTTCTTT. Residues: CASSGAAGGTTEAFF.

At least ten counts were recorded for this clonotype. V is TRBV12-3 or TRBV12-4 and J is TRBJ2-3; the D is unclear. This CDR3 has 14 residues. The V end was cut by 3 bases, the J end by 2 bases, with 9 bases between. The CDR3 bases are TGTGCCAGCAGTTTTTCCGATTTCACAGATACGCAGTATTTT. It encodes CASSFSDFTDTQYF.

This rearrangement joins TRBV4-3 to TRBJ2-7; a weak D match, TRBD1 (6 bases). This CDR3 has 14 amino acids. Trimming stripped 4 bases from V and 6 bases from J, with 16 bases between. Germline V gene data show CDR1 as LGHNA and CDR2 as YSLEER. The CDR3 is CASSRKSQGTEQYF. In DNA form, the CDR3 reads TGCGCCAGCAGCCGGAAGTCACAGGGAACCGAGCAGTACTTC.

This clonotype came up many times. The CDR3 is CASSQAWDTNTEAFF. The CDR3, as DNA: TGTGCCAGCAGCCAAGCTTGGGACACAAACACTGAAGCTTTCTTT. The gene calls are TRBV4-2 and TRBJ1-1, with a tentative D call TRBD1 (6 bases). V was trimmed by 1 base and J by 2 bases, leaving 11 bases between them. The CDR3 runs 15 residues. The germline CDR1 and CDR2 sequences are LGHNA and YNFKEQ.

This clonotype was counted many times. The chain has TRBV10-3 and TRBJ2-3; D is unresolved. CDR3 length: 16 residues. Germline CDR1 ENHRY, CDR2 SYGVKD. V was clipped by 0 bases and J by 2 bases, with 12 bases between them. The DNA for the CDR3 is TGTGCCATCAGTGAGTCGACTTCGGGCCACACAGATACGCAGTATTTT. Translation: CAISESTSGHTDTQYF.

The chain carries TRBV20-1 and TRBJ2-1; 9 positions agree with TRBD1. Germline V gives CDR1 DFQATT, CDR2 SNEGSKA (reference sequence). Trimming took 7 bases from V and 1 from J; bases not matched to a gene: 5. The CDR3 extends over 14 amino acids. The CDR3 here is CSESTGGSYNEQFF. CDR3 coding DNA: TGCAGTGAATCGACAGGGGGTTCCTACAATGAGCAGTTCTTC.

The chain joins TRBV27 to TRBJ2-1; maybe TRBD1 (6 bases). Germline V gene sequence: CDR1 MNHEY, CDR2 SMNVEV (reference sequence). This CDR3 has 12 amino acids. V was clipped by 4 bases and J by 8 bases, with 9 bases between them. In nucleotides, the CDR3 is TGTGCCAGCAGTTCCAGGGGAGATGAGCAGTTCTTC. This translates into CASSSRGDEQFF.

This clonotype showed up many times. This sequence joins TRBV7-9 and TRBJ1-1; D unclear. V lost 10 bases to trimming and J lost 3 bases, with 9 bases between them. CDR3 size: 11 residues. Germline CDR1 reads SEHNR; CDR2 reads FQNEAQ (reference sequence). This CDR3 reads CANSLYTEAFF. Written as DNA, the CDR3 is TGTGCCAACAGTCTTTACACTGAAGCTTTCTTT. Full variable domain (missing parts from reference TRBV7-9 and TRBJ1-1): DTGVSQNPRHKITKRGQNVTFRCDPISEHNRLYWYRQTLGQGPEFLTYFQNEAQLEKSRLLSDRFSAERPKGSFSTLEIQRTEQGDSAMYLCANSLYTEAFFGQGTRLTVV.

This clonotype was recorded at least ten times. This CDR3 is CASSEERQRNTEAFF. CDR3 nucleotides: TGTGCCAGCAGTGAAGAGCGACAGAGGAACACTGAAGCTTTCTTT. This chain links TRBV6-1 with TRBJ1-1; possible D gene TRBD1, 5 bases. V lost 1 base and J 1 base, leaving 10 bases between the germline ends. There are 15 residues in the CDR3. Germline CDR1 is MNHNS and CDR2 is SASEGT.

This CDR3 reads CASSPDRGLVADTQYF. The CDR3 bases are TGTGCCAGCAGTCCGGACAGGGGGCTTGTGGCAGATACGCAGTATTTT. The chain combines TRBV27 with TRBJ2-3; TRBD1 agrees at 11 bases. This CDR3 is 16 amino acids long. The J segment lost 4 bases and the V segment lost 5 bases, leaving 8 bases of the junction unmatched. Germline V CDR1 and CDR2: MNHEY, SMNVEV (reference sequence).

The CDR3 region is CASSQDLGTNYEQYF. In DNA form, the CDR3 reads TGCGCCAGCAGCCAAGATCTTGGGACAAACTACGAGCAGTACTTC. The rearrangement uses TRBV4-3 and TRBJ2-7; D is perhaps TRBD1 (6 bases). Trimming removed 0 bases from V and 3 bases from J, with 12 bases in between. CDR3 size: 15 residues. The V gene's germline CDR1 is LGHNA and CDR2 YSLEER.

This clonotype has just a few counts. This chain connects TRBV6-5 to TRBJ2-2, with 7 bases matching TRBD2. The CDR3 runs 16 residues. V gave up 2 bases and J gave up 4 bases; unmatched junction bases: 7. Germline V gene sequence: CDR1 MNHEY, CDR2 SVGAGI. The CDR3 protein is CASSYTSDSPTGELFF. The DNA of the CDR3 is TGTGCCAGCAGTTACACTAGCGACAGCCCCACCGGGGAGCTGTTTTTT.

This clonotype was counted between two and nine times. The V gene is TRBV20-1, the J gene TRBJ2-1, with 14 bases matching TRBD2. The junction had 13 bases not matched to a gene; V was cut back by 5 bases and J by 4 bases. CDR1 and CDR2 from the germline V gene are DFQATT and SNEGSKA (reference sequence). The CDR3 is 18 residues long. The CDR3 spells CSAHGLAGGRTTYNEQFF. As DNA, the CDR3 is TGCAGTGCTCACGGACTAGCGGGGGGCCGGACGACATACAATGAGCAGTTCTTC.

This clonotype was seen at least ten times. The V call is TRBV29-1, the J call TRBJ2-1; weak D call: TRBD1 (6 bases). The CDR3 totals 14 residues. Germline V CDR1 and CDR2: SQVTM, ANQGSEA. V lost 7 bases, J lost 3 bases, and 16 bases lay in between. The CDR3: CSGEGDGGYNEQFF. The DNA for the CDR3 is TGCAGCGGTGAGGGGGATGGGGGCTACAATGAGCAGTTCTTC.

This clonotype has at least ten counts. The chain carries TRBV6-2 or TRBV6-3 and TRBJ2-1, with 9 positions matching TRBD2. Unmatched junction bases numbered 9, after V lost 5 bases and J lost 4 bases. Germline CDR1 MNHEY, CDR2 SVGEGT. The CDR3 has 16 amino acids. CDR3 loop: CASSPDGLAGYNEQFF. The CDR3 DNA sequence: TGTGCCAGCAGTCCCGATGGGCTAGCGGGGTACAATGAGCAGTTCTTC.

V usage is TRBV7-3 and J usage is TRBJ2-5; tentatively, D is TRBD2 (7 bases). V lost 0 bases and J 5 bases, leaving 13 bases between the germline ends. This CDR3 has 15 amino acids. The germline CDR1 and CDR2 sequences are SGHTA and FQGTGA. The CDR3 coding sequence is TGTGCCAGCAGCTTAACTGGGGGGGCGCACGAGACCCAGTACTTC. Amino acid sequence: CASSLTGGAHETQYF.

This clonotype has at least ten counts. The chain uses TRBV3-1 and TRBJ2-2; 8 nucleotides agree with TRBD2. V trimming: 5 bases; J trimming: 4 bases; junction bases outside the gene matches: 3. Germline V gene data show CDR1 as LGHDT and CDR2 as YNNKEL (reference sequence). CDR3 size: 14 residues. The CDR3 DNA is TGTGCCAGCAGCACGGGACTAGTCACCGGGGAGCTGTTTTTT. Protein product: CASSTGLVTGELFF. Supplemented by reference TRBV3-1 and TRBJ2-2, the full variable domain reads DTAVSQTPKYLVTQMGNDKSIKCEQNLGHDTMYWYKQDSKKFLKIMFSYNNKELIINETVPNRFSPKSPDKAHLNLHINSLELGDSAVYFCASSTGLVTGELFFGEGSRLTVL.

The table lists this clonotype with many counts. The chain recombines TRBV29-1 with TRBJ2-5, with 10 bases aligning to TRBD1. Trimming cost V 0 bases and J 5 bases; bases outside gene matches: 6. The germline gives CDR1 SQVTM, CDR2 ANQGSEA. The CDR3 totals 15 residues. The CDR3 region is CSVEDDRGPAETQYF. As DNA, the CDR3 is TGCAGCGTTGAAGATGACAGGGGGCCCGCTGAGACCCAGTACTTC.

This clonotype was observed a few times. The V gene is TRBV7-2, the J gene TRBJ2-5; 9 nucleotides match TRBD2. Germline CDR1 is SGHTA and CDR2 is FQGNSA. This CDR3 has 12 residues. With V trimmed by 6 bases and J by 7 bases, 3 bases remained unmatched. The CDR3 DNA follows: TGTGCCAGCAGTAGCGGGAGAGGGACCCAGTACTTC. Translation gives CASSSGRGTQYF.

This clonotype was detected ten times or more. The chain links TRBV20-1 to TRBJ1-1; no clear D gene. Germline values: CDR1 DFQATT, CDR2 SNEGSKA (reference sequence). The V end was cut by 4 bases, the J end by 10 bases, with 16 bases between. The CDR3 spans 12 residues. The CDR3 protein is CSAIRDWPGAFF. The CDR3 region has the DNA TGCAGTGCTATCCGAGACTGGCCGGGAGCTTTCTTT.

V and J are TRBV30 and TRBJ1-4; possibly TRBD1 for D (6 bases). The CDR3 runs to 15 residues. Germline V gene data show CDR1 as GTSNPN and CDR2 as SVGIG (reference sequence). The V and J ends lost 0 bases and 8 bases respectively, with 16 bases between them. Here the CDR3 reads CAWSVRQGWSEKLFF. The CDR3 DNA is TGTGCCTGGAGTGTACGGCAGGGGTGGAGCGAAAAACTGTTTTTT.

This clonotype was seen only a few times. The CDR3 DNA reads TGTGCCAGTAACCCTAGCCGCTATAATTCACCCCTCCACTTT. Residues: CASNPSRYNSPLHF. V usage is TRBV6-1 and J usage is TRBJ1-6; D unclear. The V and J ends lost 9 bases and 3 bases respectively, with 12 bases between them. CDR1 MNHNS and CDR2 SASEGT come from the germline V gene. The CDR3 totals 14 residues.

This clonotype was seen at least ten times. The V gene is TRBV3-1, the J gene TRBJ2-7, with D possibly being TRBD2 (6 bases). The V gene's germline CDR1 is LGHDT and CDR2 YNNKEL (reference sequence). This CDR3 has 15 residues. The germline V and J ends were trimmed by 0 bases and 6 bases, with 15 bases remaining between them. CDR3 in amino acids: CASSQDGGLPLEQYF. The CDR3 DNA is TGTGCCAGCAGCCAAGATGGGGGACTCCCCCTCGAGCAGTACTTC.

CDR3 in DNA: TGTGCCAGCAGCGGCGGTTTACGTGAAAAACTGTTTTTT. Translation: CASSGGLREKLFF. This chain connects TRBV7-9 to TRBJ1-4; D not resolved. V dropped 5 bases and J dropped 7 bases, with 11 bases sitting between them. CDR3 length: 13 amino acids. CDR1 SEHNR and CDR2 FQNEAQ come from the germline V gene (reference sequence).

This clonotype occurred a few times. The chain carries TRBV19 and TRBJ2-1; D is perhaps TRBD2 (5 bases). The V end lost 1 base, the J end lost 7 bases, and 17 bases lay between the germline ends. CDR1 is LNHDA, CDR2 SQIVND, per germline (reference sequence). This CDR3 is built from 16 residues. This CDR3 is CASSIGVAPFRNEQFF. The CDR3 DNA sequence: TGTGCCAGTAGTATAGGAGTAGCGCCCTTTAGGAATGAGCAGTTCTTC.

This clonotype was picked up a small number of times. The J gene is TRBJ2-1, the V gene TRBV28; 9 nucleotides line up with TRBD1. This CDR3 is built from 15 residues. Germline loops: CDR1 MDHEN, CDR2 SYDVKM. Losses at the gene ends were 3 bases for V and 5 bases for J; bases not matched to a gene: 5. The CDR3 nucleotides are TGTGCCAGCAGTTTGATTAGGGACAGGGACAATGAGCAGTTCTTC. Amino acids: CASSLIRDRDNEQFF.